These 22 T cell receptor beta chains were sequenced from one sample in a study of blood T cell repertoires in COVID-19. Only in-frame clones appear in the TCRdb table, and some are missing; sequencing was by immunoSEQ multiplex PCR. The sample contains roughly 140,000 clones, approximately 80% of which appear only once. The sequenced sample consisted of peripheral blood. The receptors shown here come from a human donor in a cohort sampled during active COVID-19.

The table lists this clone with a few counts. The gene calls are TRBV7-9 and TRBJ2-2, with 8 bases identical to TRBD2. The CDR3 length is 17 residues. Losses at the gene ends were 5 bases for V and 0 bases for J; bases not matched to a gene: 8. The germline CDR1 and CDR2 sequences are SEHNR and FQNEAQ (reference sequence). The CDR3 bases are TGTGCCAGCAGCATAAGGACTAGCCGTTCGAACACCGGGGAGCTGTTTTTT. Protein: CASSIRTSRSNTGELFF.

This rearrangement joins TRBV7-9 to TRBJ1-1, with 11 bases identical to TRBD1. The germline gives CDR1 SEHNR, CDR2 FQNEAQ (reference sequence). CDR3 length: 15 amino acids. The junction had 5 bases not matched to a gene; V was cut back by 3 bases and J by 5 bases. The chain's CDR3 is CASSFLGQGGTEAFF. CDR3 nucleotides: TGTGCCAGCAGCTTTTTGGGACAGGGGGGTACTGAAGCTTTCTTT.

V and J are TRBV19 and TRBJ1-3; D unresolved. CDR1 and CDR2 (germline): LNHDA, SQIVND (reference sequence). The CDR3 sequence is 16 residues long. The germline V and J ends were trimmed by 0 bases and 2 bases, with 11 bases remaining between them. DNA for the CDR3: TGTGCCAGTAGTATAGATCCGACAAACCCTGGAAACACCATATATTTT. It translates to CASSIDPTNPGNTIYF. The full variable domain, in which reference TRBV19 and TRBJ1-3 provide the parts outside the CDR3, is DGGITQSPKYLFRKEGQNVTLSCEQNLNHDAMYWYRQDPGQGLRLIYYSQIVNDFQKGDIAEGYSVSREKKESFPLTVTSAQKNPTAFYLCASSIDPTNPGNTIYFGEGSWLTVV.

V and J are TRBV6-5 and TRBJ2-7, with D possibly matching TRBD2 (6 bases). Germline V gene lookup returns CDR1 MNHEY and CDR2 SVGAGI. The V end was cut by 2 bases, the J end by 3 bases, with 14 bases between. This CDR3 has 15 amino acids. The chain's CDR3 is CASSYVIGGSYEQYF. The CDR3 DNA sequence: TGTGCCAGCAGTTACGTTATCGGAGGGAGCTACGAGCAGTACTTC.

The chain is built from TRBV6-1 and TRBJ2-1; TRBD2 matches at 8 bases. The CDR3 has 14 residues. The germline gives CDR1 MNHNS, CDR2 SASEGT. The V gene end was trimmed by 0 bases and the J gene end by 6 bases; junction bases not matched to a gene: 1. The chain's CDR3 is CASSEAAGVNEQFF. In nucleotides, the CDR3 is TGTGCCAGCAGTGAAGCAGCGGGGGTCAATGAGCAGTTCTTC.

The V gene is TRBV3-1 (or the pseudogene TRBV3-2), the J gene TRBJ1-4; 11 positions match TRBD1. J gave up 8 bases and V 3 bases, and 8 bases lay outside the gene matches. The CDR3 has 16 amino acids. Germline CDR1 and CDR2: LGHDT and YNNKEL (reference sequence). The DNA of the CDR3 is TGTGCCAGCAGCCACCGCGGACAGGGGGCGGGGGAAAAACTGTTTTTT. Protein: CASSHRGQGAGEKLFF.

The rearrangement joins TRBV5-6 to TRBJ2-5; TRBD1 might be the D (6 bases). The CDR3 has 14 amino acids. Trimming shortened V by 4 bases and J by 4 bases, and 14 bases separated the two germline ends. Germline V lookup: CDR1 SGHDT, CDR2 YYEEEE. CDR3 sequence (DNA): TGTGCCAGCAGCGTACAGGGAACTCGAGAGACCCAGTACTTC. Amino acid sequence: CASSVQGTRETQYF. Full variable domain (missing parts from reference TRBV5-6 and TRBJ2-5): DAGVTQSPTHLIKTRGQQVTLRCSPKSGHDTVSWYQQALGQGPQFIFQYYEEEERQRGNFPDRFSGHQFPNYSSELNVNALLLGDSALYLCASSVQGTRETQYFGPGTRLLVL.

The rearrangement joins TRBV5-6 to TRBJ2-5, with D possibly matching TRBD1 (6 bases). Trimming took 5 bases from V and 2 from J, leaving 22 bases between them. The germline V gene encodes CDR1 SGHDT and CDR2 YYEEEE. CDR3 length equals 17 residues. The chain's CDR3 is CASRLRFDRSNQETQYF. The CDR3 bases are TGTGCCAGCAGGTTGAGGTTTGACAGGTCGAATCAAGAGACCCAGTACTTC.

This clone was counted once. This chain connects TRBV5-1 to TRBJ2-1; D is perhaps TRBD1 (5 bases). The V gene's germline CDR1 is SGHRS and CDR2 YFSETQ. The V end lost 0 bases, the J end lost 0 bases, and 13 bases lay between the germline ends. The CDR3 spans 17 residues. The CDR3 DNA is TGCGCCAGCAGCTTGGACGGACACTTGAGCTCCTACAATGAGCAGTTCTTC. Encoded protein: CASSLDGHLSSYNEQFF.

The rearrangement uses TRBV21-1 and TRBJ2-3; TRBD1, the D gene given by the table, was not confirmed from the DNA. TRBV21-1 is given as a pseudogene. The CDR3 is 17 amino acids. The CDR3 loop is CASSKAHGQETTDTQYF. The CDR3 nucleotides are TGTGCCAGCAGCAAAGCTCACGGACAGGAGACCACAGATACGCAGTATTTT.

A single count supports this clone. This chain links TRBV27 with TRBJ1-2, with TRBD1 matching 10 bases. Trimming at V came to 5 bases and at J to 6 bases, leaving 6 bases not matched to a gene. Germline values: CDR1 MNHEY, CDR2 SMNVEV (reference sequence). CDR3 length: 14 residues. This CDR3 reads CASSLRTGGDGYTF. The DNA for the CDR3 is TGTGCCAGCAGTCTCCGGACAGGGGGTGATGGCTACACCTTC.

The J gene is TRBJ1-2, the V gene TRBV19; TRBD1 agrees at 9 bases. This CDR3 has 17 residues. Trimming cost V 1 base and J 4 bases; bases outside gene matches: 10. Per the germline V gene, CDR1 is LNHDA and CDR2 is SQIVND (reference sequence). CDR3: CASSIGLGTGFSYGYTF. DNA for the CDR3: TGTGCCAGTAGTATAGGCCTCGGGACAGGGTTCAGCTATGGCTACACCTTC.

CDR3 DNA: TGCAGCGCCTCACAGTCGAACACTGAAGCTTTCTTT. Residues: CSASQSNTEAFF. V is TRBV29-1 and J is TRBJ1-1, with D hard to call. CDR1 SQVTM and CDR2 ANQGSEA come from the germline V gene. This CDR3 spans 12 amino acids. V was trimmed by 7 bases and J by 1 base, leaving 10 bases between them.

The V and J genes are TRBV19 and TRBJ2-3, with 8 bases lining up with TRBD2. The ends lost 8 bases at V and 8 bases at J; junction bases unmatched: 6. The CDR3 extends over 12 amino acids. The V gene's germline CDR1 is LNHDA and CDR2 SQIVND (reference sequence). The CDR3 here is CASREGGGTQYF. The DNA for the CDR3 is TGTGCCAGTCGGGAGGGGGGAGGTACGCAGTATTTT.

This chain connects TRBV6-5 to TRBJ2-7, with 8 positions matching TRBD1. V gave up 8 bases and J gave up 5 bases; unmatched junction bases: 11. This CDR3 contains 14 residues. In germline, CDR1 is MNHEY, CDR2 SVGAGI. Here the CDR3 DNA reads TGTGCCAGCCGCCTGGGCAGGGGGCCAAACGAGCAGTACTTC. Translation gives CASRLGRGPNEQYF.

J is TRBJ1-1 and V is TRBV25-1; D might be TRBD1 (6 bases). V was clipped by 6 bases and J by 4 bases, with 21 bases between them. The CDR3 spans 16 residues. Germline values: CDR1 MGHDK, CDR2 SYGVNS. CDR3 nucleotides: TGTGCCAGCAGCCCCATCGACAGGTCCCAGGGCACTGAAGCTTTCTTT. Translation: CASSPIDRSQGTEAFF.

This chain joins TRBV3-1 (or the pseudogene TRBV3-2) and TRBJ2-3, with D possibly being TRBD1 (5 bases). Germline values: CDR1 LGHDT, CDR2 YNNKEL (reference sequence). V lost 8 bases, J lost 0 bases, and 9 bases lay in between. The CDR3 has 13 residues. The CDR3 protein is CASPGQSTDTQYF. CDR3 sequence (DNA): TGTGCCAGCCCAGGGCAAAGCACAGATACGCAGTATTTT.

V gene TRBV2 combines with J gene TRBJ2-2; 12 positions agree with TRBD2. With V trimmed by 10 bases and J by 1 base, 4 bases remained unmatched. CDR3 length: 15 residues. Germline values: CDR1 SNHLY, CDR2 FYNNEI. CDR3 region: CATRTSGENTGELFF. CDR3 sequence (DNA): TGTGCCACCCGGACTAGCGGGGAGAACACCGGGGAGCTGTTTTTT.

J is TRBJ1-5 and V is TRBV15; no firm D call. The V end was cut by 0 bases, the J end by 6 bases, with 15 bases between. From germline, CDR1 is LNHNV and CDR2 YYDKDF (reference sequence). The CDR3 contains 16 residues. CDR3 amino acids: CATSRDRAQGGQPQHF. The CDR3 DNA reads TGTGCCACCAGCAGAGACCGGGCCCAAGGAGGTCAGCCCCAGCATTTT.

The CDR3 loop is CSARLSDTQYF. CDR3 nucleotide sequence: TGCAGTGCCCGACTATCAGATACGCAGTATTTT. The chain combines TRBV20-1 with TRBJ2-3; weak D call: TRBD2 (5 bases). From germline, CDR1 is DFQATT and CDR2 SNEGSKA (reference sequence). The CDR3 has 11 residues. V was clipped by 6 bases and J by 4 bases, with 8 bases between them.

This clone was recorded a few times. V is TRBV24-1 and J is TRBJ2-5; possible D gene TRBD2, 7 bases. Trimming shortened V by 3 bases and J by 5 bases, and 18 bases separated the two germline ends. The CDR3 loop spans 16 amino acids. In germline, CDR1 is KGHDR, CDR2 SFDVKD. CDR3 DNA sequence: TGTGCCACCAGTGATCCCTCGGGGGGCGCGGGGGAGACCCAGTACTTC. Its protein is CATSDPSGGAGETQYF.

The gene calls are TRBV28 and TRBJ1-2; D uncertain. V was cut by 6 bases and J by 5 bases, with 7 bases left in between. Germline CDR1 and CDR2: MDHEN and SYDVKM. This CDR3 region has 11 residues. CDR3 sequence reads: CASSGSYGYTF. CDR3 in DNA: TGTGCCAGCAGCGGGTCTTATGGCTACACCTTC.